This is a list of T cell receptor beta chains from one sample in a study of molecular identifiers for immune sequencing clone quantification. TCRdb called the PCR reads again in MiXCR, with one record for every CDR3 protein. Of around 470,000 distinct CDR3 sequences in the sample, roughly 26% were seen once. The sequencing sample was made of naive CD8+ T cells from blood, with Jurkat cell RNA spiked in. Receptors were obtained from a human donor in good health. Some libraries in this study had Jurkat cell RNA spiked in. CDR3s include the opening cysteine and the closing phenylalanine or tryptophan. D genes are given only for firm matches. Rows may omit the clone size; those that give it use once, few, many or a size class.

many TRBJ2-7 TRBV5-5 - CASSFSGSGYEQYF TGTGCCAGCAGCTTTTCAGGGTCCGGGTACGAGCAGTACTTC
many TRBJ1-4 TRBV28 - CASRSWSAEKLFF TGTGCCAGCAGGTCGTGGTCTGCTGAAAAACTGTTTTTT
few TRBJ2-7 TRBV6-5 TRBD1 CASSYSGQGMDEQYF TGTGCCAGCAGTTACTCGGGACAGGGAATGGACGAGCAGTACTTC
- TRBJ2-1 TRBV20-1 TRBD2 CSARVLAGDYNEQFF TGCAGTGCTAGGGTACTAGCGGGAGATTACAATGAGCAGTTCTTC
many TRBJ2-6 TRBV7-9 TRBD1 CASSQGAGANVLTF TGTGCCAGCAGCCAGGGGGCTGGGGCCAACGTCCTGACTTTC
few TRBJ2-3 TRBV6-5 - CASSRDSLQQYF TGTGCCAGCAGTCGTGACTCCCTACAGCAGTATTTT
- TRBJ1-4 TRBV12-3/TRBV12-4 TRBD1 CASRQTGEGEKLFF TGTGCCAGCAGACAAACAGGGGAAGGCGAAAAACTGTTTTTT
once TRBJ1-2 TRBV2 - CASAGDYGYTF TGTGCCAGCGCGGGTGACTATGGCTACACCTTC
- TRBJ2-5 TRBV9 - CASSPHSAETQYF TGTGCCAGCAGCCCACATTCCGCGGAGACCCAGTACTTC
few TRBJ2-7 TRBV4-3 TRBD2 CASSQGLAGVFEQYF TGCGCCAGCAGCCAGGGACTAGCGGGAGTCTTCGAGCAGTACTTC
few TRBJ2-7 TRBV27 TRBD1 CASSLGQGSTYEQYF TGTGCCAGCAGTCTCGGACAGGGTTCTACCTACGAGCAGTACTTC
- TRBJ1-2 TRBV27 - CASGSPAGAYYGYTF TGTGCCAGCGGATCCCCCGCGGGGGCATACTATGGCTACACCTTC
few TRBJ2-2 TRBV7-9 - CASSSIPSAGELFF TGTGCCAGCAGCTCCATCCCGAGCGCCGGGGAGCTGTTTTTT
- TRBJ2-5 TRBV7-9 - CASSLVRGLGGETQYF TGTGCCAGCAGCTTAGTACGAGGACTAGGGGGGGAGACCCAGTACTTC
- TRBJ2-7 TRBV10-3 - CAISLQRDISYEQYF TGTGCCATCAGTTTACAACGGGACATCTCCTACGAGCAGTACTTC
few TRBJ2-7 TRBV11-2 TRBD2 CASSSKLLAGASEQYF TGTGCCAGCAGCTCCAAATTACTAGCGGGAGCGAGTGAGCAGTACTTC
once TRBJ2-2 TRBV7-9 - CAGSGPSRDTGELFF TGTGCCGGCAGCGGACCCAGTCGAGACACCGGGGAGCTGTTTTTT
many TRBJ2-3 TRBV6-5 - CASSLPGPGTTDTQYF TGTGCCAGCAGTCTCCCCGGGCCCGGAACCACAGATACGCAGTATTTT
once TRBJ2-7 TRBV5-1 TRBD1 CASRSTGQGLLYGQYF TGCGCCAGCAGATCCACGGGACAGGGGCTTCTTTACGGGCAGTACTTC
- TRBJ2-7 TRBV12-3/TRBV12-4 - CASRRSSSAQYF TGTGCCAGCCGAAGAAGCTCCTCCGCGCAGTACTTC
- TRBJ1-5 TRBV28 - CASSLIGVFDQPQHF TGTGCCAGCAGTTTAATCGGGGTTTTCGATCAGCCCCAGCATTTT
many TRBJ2-5 TRBV7-9 - CASSSGEKQETQYF TGTGCCAGCAGCTCTGGGGAGAAACAAGAGACCCAGTACTTC
- TRBJ2-7 TRBV30 - CAWSDYIYEQYF TGTGCCTGGAGTGACTACATCTACGAGCAGTACTTC
few TRBJ1-6 TRBV10-3 - CATNNEGYNSPLHF TGTGCCACAAATAATGAGGGGTATAATTCACCCCTCCACTTT
- TRBJ2-1 TRBV7-9 TRBD2 CASSSTRTTSRGSYNEQFF TGTGCCAGCAGCTCAACCCGAACCACTTCTCGCGGGAGTTACAATGAGCAGTTCTTC
many TRBJ1-5 TRBV27 TRBD1 CASGAGGGQPQHF TGTGCCAGCGGGGCAGGGGGCGGTCAGCCCCAGCATTTT
- TRBJ1-1 TRBV11-1 - CASSSPAGSEAFF TGTGCCAGCAGCTCCCCCGCGGGTAGTGAAGCTTTCTTT
many TRBJ1-1 TRBV7-9 TRBD1 CASSATGASNTEAFF TGTGCCAGCAGCGCAACAGGGGCCTCGAACACTGAAGCTTTCTTT
many TRBJ1-1 TRBV28 - CASSYRGQYTEAFF TGTGCCAGCAGTTACCGAGGACAGTACACTGAAGCTTTCTTT
many TRBJ2-3 TRBV28 TRBD1 CASSSGQGGDTQYF TGTGCCAGCAGTTCCGGACAGGGCGGAGATACGCAGTATTTT
- TRBJ2-7 TRBV29-1 - CSVERTEEPYEQYF TGCAGCGTTGAACGGACAGAGGAACCCTACGAGCAGTACTTC
few TRBJ2-3 TRBV30 TRBD2 CAWEYLAGVTDTQYF TGTGCCTGGGAATACTTAGCGGGAGTTACAGATACGCAGTATTTT
- TRBJ1-4 TRBV7-3 TRBD1 CASCPGQGDEKLFF TGTGCCAGCTGCCCGGGACAGGGGGATGAAAAACTGTTTTTT
few TRBJ1-6 TRBV28 - CASSLLANNSPLHF TGTGCCAGCAGTTTGTTAGCAAATAATTCACCCCTCCACTTT
few TRBJ2-1 TRBV14 - CASSPLTGSSYNEQFF TGTGCCAGCAGCCCCCTAACGGGGAGCTCCTACAATGAGCAGTTCTTC
many TRBJ2-3 TRBV7-2 - CASSTMGTDTQYF TGTGCCAGCAGCACCATGGGTACAGATACGCAGTATTTT
- TRBJ2-3 TRBV7-8 TRBD2 CASSSVRVGLSTSGGRYADTQYF TGTGCCAGCAGCTCAGTGCGAGTTGGACTATCCACTAGCGGGGGGAGGTATGCAGATACGCAGTATTTT
few TRBJ1-2 TRBV4-3 - CASSPFLDGTNYGYTF TGCGCCAGCAGCCCCTTCTTAGACGGGACTAACTATGGCTACACCTTC
- TRBJ2-7 TRBV6-2/TRBV6-3 - CASSYSDPAYEQYF TGTGCCAGCAGTTACTCGGACCCAGCCTACGAGCAGTACTTC
- TRBJ2-5 TRBV7-9 TRBD1 CASSLNQPPSLVYSVQGVGETQYF TGTGCCAGCAGCCTAAACCAACCACCAAGTCTCGTCTATTCGGTGCAGGGGGTAGGAGAGACCCAGTACTTC
- TRBJ2-6 TRBV14 - CASSPGRAGANVLTF TGTGCCAGCAGCCCAGGCAGGGCCGGGGCCAACGTCCTGACTTTC
few TRBJ2-5 TRBV9 TRBD2 CASSVGGSGSRETQYF TGTGCCAGCAGCGTAGGGGGTAGCGGGTCTAGGGAGACCCAGTACTTC
- TRBJ2-7 TRBV7-8 - CASSLLGGPFEQYF TGTGCCAGCAGCTTATTGGGGGGCCCTTTCGAGCAGTACTTC
many TRBJ1-5 TRBV2 - CARSGLNSNQPQHF TGTGCCCGCTCGGGCCTCAATAGCAATCAGCCCCAGCATTTT
many TRBJ2-4 TRBV5-1 - CASSLAEGQNGNIQYF TGCGCCAGCAGCTTGGCCGAGGGACAAAACGGGAACATTCAGTACTTC
- TRBJ2-5 TRBV7-2 - CASSPQGWAGVQETRYF TGTGCCAGCAGCCCCCAGGGGTGGGCGGGGGTGCAAGAGACCCGGTACTTC
few TRBJ1-3 TRBV9 - CASSPHGAASGNTIYF TGTGCCAGCAGCCCCCACGGGGCAGCCTCTGGAAACACCATATATTTT
few TRBJ2-3 TRBV7-9 - CASSLDTTDTQYF TGTGCCAGCAGCTTAGACACCACAGATACGCAGTATTTT
few TRBJ2-7 TRBV9 - CASSPRSLYEQYF TGTGCCAGCAGCCCCCGCTCTCTGTACGAGCAGTACTTC
many TRBJ2-1 TRBV29-1 TRBD1 CSVDTGVGQFF TGCAGCGTTGACACAGGGGTAGGGCAGTTCTTC
many TRBJ1-1 TRBV4-3 - CASSQETGLNTEAFF TGTGCCAGCAGCCAAGAGACAGGCCTGAACACTGAAGCTTTCTTT
- TRBJ2-7 TRBV19 - CASSIDRGSYEQYF TGTGCCAGTAGTATAGACAGGGGTTCCTACGAGCAGTACTTC